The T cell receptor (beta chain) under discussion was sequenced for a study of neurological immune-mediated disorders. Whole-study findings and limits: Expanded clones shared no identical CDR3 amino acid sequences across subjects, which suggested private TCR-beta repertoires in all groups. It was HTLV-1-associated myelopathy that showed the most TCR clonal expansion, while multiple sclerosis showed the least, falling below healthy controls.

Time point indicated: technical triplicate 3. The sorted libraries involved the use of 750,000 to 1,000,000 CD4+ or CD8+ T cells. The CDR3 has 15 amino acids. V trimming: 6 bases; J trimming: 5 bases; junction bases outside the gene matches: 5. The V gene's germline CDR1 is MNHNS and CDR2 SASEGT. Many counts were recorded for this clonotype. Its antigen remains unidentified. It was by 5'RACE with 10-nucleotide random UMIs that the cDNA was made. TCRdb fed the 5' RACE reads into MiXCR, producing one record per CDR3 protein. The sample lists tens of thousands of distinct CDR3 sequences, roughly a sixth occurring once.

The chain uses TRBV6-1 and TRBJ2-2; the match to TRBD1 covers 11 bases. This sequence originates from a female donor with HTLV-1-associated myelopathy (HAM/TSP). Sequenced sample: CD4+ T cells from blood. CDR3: CASRPGTGGTGELFF. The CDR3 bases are TGTGCCAGCAGACCCGGGACAGGGGGAACCGGGGAGCTGTTTTTT.